A selection of T cell receptor beta chains follows, all from one sample in a study of tumor-infiltrating lymphocytes in oesophageal squamous cell carcinoma. From the PCR reads, TCRdb called clonotypes with MiXCR, one entry per CDR3 protein. The repertoire has around 12,000 distinct CDR3 sequences, 50% to 65% of them found once; the top ten carry roughly 33%. The source material was esophageal tumor tissue. These receptors originate from a female donor with esophageal squamous cell carcinoma. Each CDR3 is given with its conserved first and last residue. Fields, in order: J gene, V gene, clone size, CDR3 protein. Only some rows state a clone size, as once, few, many or a class for expanded clones.

TRBJ2-1 TRBV11-3 - CASSLGLAGGAYEQFF
TRBJ2-1 TRBV7-6 - CASSRTGTSALNEQFF
TRBJ2-1 TRBV4-1 - CASSQRTGPPIPVYNEQFF
TRBJ2-4 TRBV11-3 once CASSLGRSGRGSNEQYF
- TRBV28 few CASTSQGTSGRFLYEQYF
TRBJ2-7 TRBV28 many CASGLAGLYEQYF
TRBJ2-1 TRBV24-1 - CATSAGTGGVYNEQFF
TRBJ2-3 TRBV7-3 few CATGGGYTDTQYF
TRBJ2-3 TRBV6-1 large CASSPRDTQYF
TRBJ2-1 TRBV7-8 - CASSLVGTNYNEQFF
TRBJ2-1 TRBV6-1 once CASSVDPSSYNEQFF